This TCR beta chain was sequenced for a study of CD8+CD57+ T cells in acquired aplastic anemia. Study context: Recorded DNA amounts for sorted CD4+ and CD8+ cells had an average of about 3 ug. Healthy donors yielded roughly 9.9 million CD4+ cell reads on average. Study-wide results and caveats: Around 29 shared CD8+ CDR3s appeared highly expressed within patients' immunodominant clones. Levels of CD8+ Simpson's diversity were not significantly distinct in patients versus controls.

A remark on this clonotype: Its antigen is undetermined.

CDR3 size: 14 residues. Trimming removed 5 bases from V and 6 bases from J, with 15 bases in between. CDR1 LNHDA and CDR2 SQIVND come from the germline V gene (reference sequence). Using genomic DNA as the template, TCR beta VDJ and CDR3 profiling was carried out. Each CDR3 protein is one row after TCRdb ran MiXCR on the reads. The profile shows about 190,000 distinct CDR3 sequences, around half of them singletons. The V and J genes are TRBV19 and TRBJ2-3; D might be TRBD1 (5 bases). This receptor was identified in a human donor in good health, serving as a control. Sequenced: sorted CD4+, CD8+, or CD8+CD57+ T cells (not recorded which) from PBMCs. CDR3 residues: CASSGQGSTDTQYF. CDR3 nucleotides: TGTGCCAGTAGTGGGCAGGGTTCGACCGATACGCAGTATTTT.